The 16 T cell receptor beta chains below were found in one sample sequenced in a study of shared clonotypes between healthy human individuals. Using immunoSEQ multiplex PCR, the repertoire was profiled, and TCRdb retains in-frame clones only, with some absent. In the table there are some 2.1 million clones, roughly 94% of which are singletons. Sequencing was carried out using naive CD4+ T cells sorted from blood. Regarding subset: CD45RA+ positively selected. The receptors were gathered from a man younger than 30 in good health.

The J gene is TRBJ2-7, the V gene TRBV28, with 7 nucleotides matching TRBD2. This CDR3 spans 16 amino acids. Unmatched junction bases numbered 10, after V lost 1 base and J lost 4 bases. CDR1 and CDR2 from the germline V gene are MDHEN and SYDVKM. CDR3 bases: TGTGCCAGCAGTTTATTGTTAGGGACTACCGATTACGAGCAGTACTTC. This translates into CASSLLLGTTDYEQYF.

The gene calls are TRBV7-2 and TRBJ1-1; D gene uncertain. The V end was cut by 1 base, the J end by 0 bases, with 9 bases between. The CDR3 spans 15 residues. Germline V lookup: CDR1 SGHTA, CDR2 FQGNSA. This chain's CDR3 is CASSLGSQMNTEAFF. In DNA form, the CDR3 reads TGTGCCAGCAGCTTAGGCAGCCAAATGAACACTGAAGCTTTCTTT.

This rearrangement joins TRBV5-1 to TRBJ2-3; TRBD2 might be the D (5 bases). The V end lost 0 bases, the J end lost 5 bases, and 22 bases lay between the germline ends. Germline V lookup: CDR1 SGHRS, CDR2 YFSETQ. The CDR3 sequence is 18 residues long. CDR3 DNA: TGCGCCAGCAGCTTGGCCGGTGTTTATCCCTCCCGGGGAGATACGCAGTATTTT. Protein: CASSLAGVYPSRGDTQYF. The complete variable domain, with remaining parts taken from reference TRBV5-1 and TRBJ2-3, reads KAGVTQTPRYLIKTRGQQVTLSCSPISGHRSVSWYQQTPGQGLQFLFEYFSETQRNKGNFPGRFSGRQFSNSRSEMNVSTLELGDSALYLCASSLAGVYPSRGDTQYFGPGTRLTVL.

V is TRBV19 and J is TRBJ1-5, with a weak D call TRBD1 (6 bases). The CDR3 has 16 residues. V was clipped by 3 bases and J by 0 bases, with 12 bases between them. In germline, CDR1 is LNHDA, CDR2 SQIVND (reference sequence). CDR3 sequence (DNA): TGTGCCAGTAGTATCGAACAGGGCTATAGCAATCAGCCCCAGCATTTT. Translation: CASSIEQGYSNQPQHF.

The rearrangement links TRBV7-8 to TRBJ1-6; 7 bases agree with TRBD1. Germline loops: CDR1 SGHVS, CDR2 FQNEAQ. Losses at the gene ends were 3 bases for V and 6 bases for J; bases not matched to a gene: 2. The CDR3 consists of 14 residues. The CDR3: CASSFGQVNSPLHF. CDR3 coding DNA: TGTGCCAGCAGCTTCGGACAGGTTAATTCACCCCTCCACTTT.

The rearrangement uses TRBV30 and TRBJ2-7; weak D call: TRBD1 (8 bases). V gave up 3 bases and J gave up 5 bases, with 14 bases separating them. This CDR3 comprises 13 residues. Germline-derived CDR1 and CDR2 are GTSNPN and SVGIG (reference sequence). The CDR3 DNA sequence: TGTGCCTGGAGCAACACAGGGGGGGACGAGCAGTACTTC. It yields the protein CAWSNTGGDEQYF.

This chain uses TRBV2 with TRBJ1-4; D gene uncertain. CDR1 SNHLY and CDR2 FYNNEI come from the germline V gene. This CDR3 is 11 amino acids long. V gave up 4 bases and J gave up 16 bases, with 13 bases separating them. CDR3 region: CASSGEGPRFF. CDR3 DNA: TGTGCCAGCAGTGGGGAAGGCCCAAGGTTTTTT. Using reference TRBV2 and TRBJ1-4 for the parts outside the CDR3, the full variable domain is EPEVTQTPSHQVTQMGQEVILRCVPISNHLYFYWYRQILGQKVEFLVSFYNNEISEKSEIFDDQFSVERPDGSNFTLKIRSTKLEDSAMYFCASSGEGPRFFGSGTQLSVL.

The CDR3 protein is CASSAGPVAAYTGELFF. The CDR3 DNA reads TGTGCCAGCAGCGCGGGACCGGTGGCCGCCTATACCGGGGAGCTGTTTTTT. The chain employs TRBV2 and TRBJ2-2; weak D call: TRBD2 (6 bases). Germline assignment: CDR1 SNHLY and CDR2 FYNNEI. CDR3 length equals 17 residues. The V and J ends lost 6 bases and 5 bases respectively, with 22 bases between them.

This clone has only one observation. The rearrangement uses TRBV20-1 and TRBJ2-1; D remains unclear. V gave up 7 bases and J gave up 8 bases, with 9 bases separating them. CDR3 size: 10 residues. Per germline, CDR1 DFQATT and CDR2 SNEGSKA (reference sequence). As DNA, the CDR3 is TGCAGTGTGTCCTCGGATGAGCAGTTCTTC. Protein sequence: CSVSSDEQFF.

The rearrangement uses TRBV14 and TRBJ2-3; the D call may be TRBD1 or TRBD2 (6 bases each). This CDR3 region has 14 residues. Deletions cut 4 bases from V and 0 bases from J, with 8 bases between. Germline loops: CDR1 SGHDN, CDR2 FVKESK. CDR3 region: CASSRGASTDTQYF. The CDR3 DNA reads as TGTGCCAGCAGCCGGGGGGCGAGCACAGATACGCAGTATTTT.

The chain carries TRBV2 and TRBJ2-7, with 15 nucleotides matching TRBD2. Germline V gene lookup returns CDR1 SNHLY and CDR2 FYNNEI. The CDR3 totals 19 residues. Trimming at V came to 6 bases and at J to 2 bases, leaving 14 bases not matched to a gene. The CDR3, as DNA: TGTGCCAGCAGCGAACCACGGACTAGCGGGAGGGCTGCTCCCTACGAGCAGTACTTC. Residues: CASSEPRTSGRAAPYEQYF.

This clone has just a few counts. The chain joins TRBV6-1 to TRBJ1-2, with unresolved D. Trimming stripped 0 bases from V and 4 bases from J, with 9 bases between. The CDR3 is 14 amino acids. Germline V gene data show CDR1 as MNHNS and CDR2 as SASEGT. CDR3 coding DNA: TGTGCCAGCAGTGAAGCAGGCAGCGGCTATGGCTACACCTTC. Translated: CASSEAGSGYGYTF.

V is TRBV11-2 and J is TRBJ1-1; 7 bases match TRBD1. Germline V gene data show CDR1 as SGHAT and CDR2 as FQNNGV. CDR3 length: 15 amino acids. The trim removed 4 bases at V and 1 base at J, leaving 6 bases unmatched. This CDR3 reads CASSSLPGGNTEAFF. CDR3 nucleotide sequence: TGTGCCAGCAGCTCTCTCCCAGGGGGGAACACTGAAGCTTTCTTT.

This clone was seen once. This chain uses TRBV30 with TRBJ2-5, with TRBD1 identical over 7 bases. V gave up 0 bases and J gave up 6 bases; unmatched junction bases: 7. The CDR3 totals 14 residues. CDR1 is GTSNPN, CDR2 SVGIG, per germline (reference sequence). This chain's CDR3 is CAWSVSGGRQTQYF. The CDR3 nucleotides read TGTGCCTGGAGTGTGTCAGGGGGACGGCAGACCCAGTACTTC. The variable domain in full, completed from reference TRBV30 and TRBJ2-5, reads SQTIHQWPATLVQPVGSPLSLECTVEGTSNPNLYWYRQAAGRGLQLLFYSVGIGQISSEVPQNLSASRPQDRQFILSSKKLLLSDSGFYLCAWSVSGGRQTQYFGPGTRLLVL.

Concerning this clone: Other DNA sequences in this specimen translate into the identical CDR3. The V call is TRBV6-1, the J call TRBJ1-2, with no clear D. There are 12 residues in the CDR3. The germline CDR1 and CDR2 sequences are MNHNS and SASEGT. The V and J ends lost 4 bases and 2 bases respectively, with 5 bases between them. Here the CDR3 reads CASSAVNYGYTF. The CDR3, as DNA: TGTGCCAGCAGTGCGGTAAACTATGGCTACACCTTC.

The chain recombines TRBV19 with TRBJ1-6, with D hard to call. The CDR3 loop spans 13 amino acids. Trimming left V 5 bases short and J 5 bases short, with 7 bases between. The germline V gene encodes CDR1 LNHDA and CDR2 SQIVND (reference sequence). CDR3 DNA sequence: TGTGCCAGTAGTCCCCGGGATAATTCACCCCTCCACTTT. It specifies CASSPRDNSPLHF.